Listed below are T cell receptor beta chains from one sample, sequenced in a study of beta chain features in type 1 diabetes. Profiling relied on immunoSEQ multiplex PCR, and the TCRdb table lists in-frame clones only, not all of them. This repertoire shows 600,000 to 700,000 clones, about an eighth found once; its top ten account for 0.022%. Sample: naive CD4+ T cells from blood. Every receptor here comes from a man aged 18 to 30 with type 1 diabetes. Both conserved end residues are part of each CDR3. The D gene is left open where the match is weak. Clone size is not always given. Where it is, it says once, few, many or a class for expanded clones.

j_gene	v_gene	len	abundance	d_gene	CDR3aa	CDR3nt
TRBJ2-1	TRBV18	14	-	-	CASSPVGSYNEQFF	TGTGCCAGCTCACCAGTCGGCTCCTACAATGAGCAGTTCTTC
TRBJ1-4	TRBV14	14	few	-	CASSQEAGFEKLFF	TGTGCCAGCAGCCAAGAGGCGGGTTTTGAAAAACTGTTTTTT
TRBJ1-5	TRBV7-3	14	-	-	CASSLTGEGQPQHF	TGTGCCAGCAGCTTAACAGGGGAGGGTCAGCCCCAGCATTTT
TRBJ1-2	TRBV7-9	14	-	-	CASSPQGVTNGYTF	TGTGCCAGCAGCCCCCAAGGGGTAACTAATGGCTACACCTTC
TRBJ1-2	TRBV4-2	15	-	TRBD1	CASSQLTGATRGYTF	TGTGCCAGCAGCCAACTCACAGGGGCCACCCGCGGCTACACCTTC
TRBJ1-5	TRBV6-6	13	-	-	CASSYLGWQPQHF	TGTGCCAGCAGTTACCTCGGATGGCAGCCCCAGCATTTT
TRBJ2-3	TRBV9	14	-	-	CASSVKQRTDTQYF	TGTGCCAGCAGCGTAAAACAGCGCACAGATACGCAGTATTTT
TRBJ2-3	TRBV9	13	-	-	CASSVSSTDTQYF	TGTGCCAGCAGCGTTAGTAGCACAGATACGCAGTATTTT
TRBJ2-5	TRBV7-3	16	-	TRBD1	CASSLRGTGSLETQYF	TGTGCCAGCAGCTTAAGGGGGACAGGTTCTTTGGAGACCCAGTACTTC
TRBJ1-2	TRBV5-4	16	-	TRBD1	CASSLGTGRSNYGYTF	TGTGCCAGCAGCTTGGGGACAGGGCGCTCTAACTATGGCTACACCTTC
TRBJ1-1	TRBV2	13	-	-	CASRRLENTEAFF	TGTGCCAGCAGACGACTCGAGAACACTGAAGCTTTCTTT
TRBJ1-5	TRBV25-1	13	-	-	CASRGAGNQPQHF	TGTGCCAGCAGGGGGGCAGGGAATCAGCCCCAGCATTTT
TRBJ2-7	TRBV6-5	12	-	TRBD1	CASSDRVYEQYF	TGTGCCAGCAGCGACAGGGTCTACGAGCAGTACTTC
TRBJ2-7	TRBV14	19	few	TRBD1	CASSILGTGTNRWSYEQYF	TGTGCCAGCAGCATTCTCGGGACAGGGACTAACCGGTGGTCCTACGAGCAGTACTTC